This T cell receptor beta chain was identified during a study of blood T cell repertoires in COVID-19. As for the study in general: The United States, Italy and Spain provided the acute and convalescent COVID-19 samples. T cells, B-cell-depleted T cells, or PBMCs provided the cDNA or gDNA that served as material.

Authors' processing steps: Using reference gene primer amplification, nucleated cell counts were estimated. Only in-frame clones appear in the TCRdb table, and some are missing; sequencing was by immunoSEQ multiplex PCR. The D gene and trimming were derived from the DNA, and the V and J assignments and clone size from that table. The top ten clones hold about 12% of a sample with around 100,000 clones, about 85% of them seen once. The CDR3 totals 14 residues. V shed 6 bases and J 4 bases; nucleotides not matched to a gene: 6. Looked up from germline, CDR1 is MNHEY and CDR2 is SVGAGI. This sequence was found in a human donor in a cohort sampled during active COVID-19. The chain joins TRBV6-5 to TRBJ2-7, with TRBD1 matching over 10 bases. The sequenced sample consisted of peripheral blood. The CDR3 region has the DNA TGTGCCAGCAGGGGCGGGACAGGGGTTTACGAGCAGTACTTC. Its translation: CASRGGTGVYEQYF.